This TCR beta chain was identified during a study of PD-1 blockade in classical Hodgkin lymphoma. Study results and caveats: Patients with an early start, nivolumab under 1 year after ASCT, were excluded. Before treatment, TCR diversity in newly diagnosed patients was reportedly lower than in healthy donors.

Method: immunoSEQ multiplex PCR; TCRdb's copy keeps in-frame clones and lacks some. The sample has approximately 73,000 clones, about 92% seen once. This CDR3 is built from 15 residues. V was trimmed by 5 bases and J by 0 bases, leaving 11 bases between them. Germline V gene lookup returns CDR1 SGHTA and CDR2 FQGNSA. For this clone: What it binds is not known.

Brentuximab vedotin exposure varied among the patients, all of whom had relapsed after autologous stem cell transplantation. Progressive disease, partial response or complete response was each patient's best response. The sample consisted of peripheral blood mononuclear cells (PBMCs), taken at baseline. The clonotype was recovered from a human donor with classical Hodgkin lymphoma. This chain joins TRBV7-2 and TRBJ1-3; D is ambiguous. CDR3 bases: TGTGCCAGCAGCGCGGACGGAGACTCTGGAAACACCATATATTTT. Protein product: CASSADGDSGNTIYF.